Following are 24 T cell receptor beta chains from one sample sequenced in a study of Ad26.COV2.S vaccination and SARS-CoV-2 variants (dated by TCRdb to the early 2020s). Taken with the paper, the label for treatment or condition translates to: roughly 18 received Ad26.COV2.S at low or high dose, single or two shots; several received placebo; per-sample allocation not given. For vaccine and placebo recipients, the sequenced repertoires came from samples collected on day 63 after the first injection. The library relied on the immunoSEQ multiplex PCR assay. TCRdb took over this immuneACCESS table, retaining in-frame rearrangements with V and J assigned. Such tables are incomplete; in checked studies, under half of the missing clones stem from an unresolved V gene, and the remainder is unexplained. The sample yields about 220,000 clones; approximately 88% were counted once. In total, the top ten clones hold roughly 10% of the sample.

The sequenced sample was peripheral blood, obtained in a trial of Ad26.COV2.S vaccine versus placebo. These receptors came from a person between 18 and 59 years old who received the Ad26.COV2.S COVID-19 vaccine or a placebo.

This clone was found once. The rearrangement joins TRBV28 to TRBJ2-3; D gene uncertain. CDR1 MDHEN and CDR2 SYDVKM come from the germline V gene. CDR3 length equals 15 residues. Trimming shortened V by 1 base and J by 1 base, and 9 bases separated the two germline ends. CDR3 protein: CASSLSGTGTDTQYF. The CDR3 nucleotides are TGTGCCAGCAGTTTATCGGGCACGGGCACAGATACGCAGTATTTT.

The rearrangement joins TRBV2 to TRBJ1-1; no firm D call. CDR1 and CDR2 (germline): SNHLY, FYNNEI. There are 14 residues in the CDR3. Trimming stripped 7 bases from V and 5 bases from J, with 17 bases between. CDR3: CASNDFSTGTEAFF. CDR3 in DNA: TGTGCCAGCAATGACTTTAGTACGGGGACTGAAGCTTTCTTT.

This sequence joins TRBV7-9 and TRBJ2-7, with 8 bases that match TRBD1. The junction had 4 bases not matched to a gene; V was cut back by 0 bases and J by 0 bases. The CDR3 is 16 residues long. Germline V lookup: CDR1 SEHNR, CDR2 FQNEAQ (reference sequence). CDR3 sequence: CASSLARTGNSYEQYF. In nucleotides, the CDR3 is TGTGCCAGCAGCTTAGCGAGGACAGGGAACTCCTACGAGCAGTACTTC.

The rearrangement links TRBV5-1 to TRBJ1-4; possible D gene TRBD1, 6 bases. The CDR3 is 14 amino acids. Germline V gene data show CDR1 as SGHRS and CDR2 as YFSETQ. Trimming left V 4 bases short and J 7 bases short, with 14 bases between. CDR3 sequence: CASSPGGLGEKLFF. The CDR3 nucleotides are TGCGCCAGCAGCCCTGGGGGGCTAGGTGAAAAACTGTTTTTT.

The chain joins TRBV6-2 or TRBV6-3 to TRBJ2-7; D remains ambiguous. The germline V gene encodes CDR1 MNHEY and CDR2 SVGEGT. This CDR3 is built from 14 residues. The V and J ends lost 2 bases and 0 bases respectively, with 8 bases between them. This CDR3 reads CASSYHPASYEQYF. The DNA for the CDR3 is TGTGCCAGCAGTTACCATCCGGCCTCCTACGAGCAGTACTTC.

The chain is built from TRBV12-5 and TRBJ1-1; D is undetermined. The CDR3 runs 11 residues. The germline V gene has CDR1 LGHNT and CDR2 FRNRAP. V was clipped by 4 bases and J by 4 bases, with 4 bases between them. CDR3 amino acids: CASGSLTEAFF. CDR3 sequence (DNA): TGTGCTAGTGGTTCGCTCACTGAAGCTTTCTTT.

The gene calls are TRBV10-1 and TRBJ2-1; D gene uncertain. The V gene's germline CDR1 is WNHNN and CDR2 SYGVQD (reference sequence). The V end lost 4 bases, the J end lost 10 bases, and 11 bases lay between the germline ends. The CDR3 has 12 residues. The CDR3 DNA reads TGCGCCAGCAGTGCCGTACAAGGGGAGCAGTTCTTC. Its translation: CASSAVQGEQFF.

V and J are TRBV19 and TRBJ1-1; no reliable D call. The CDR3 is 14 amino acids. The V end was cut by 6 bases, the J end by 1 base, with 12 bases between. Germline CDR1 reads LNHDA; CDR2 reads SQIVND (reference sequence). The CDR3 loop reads CASRTDTTNTEAFF. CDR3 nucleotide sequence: TGTGCCAGTAGAACCGACACGACGAACACTGAAGCTTTCTTT.

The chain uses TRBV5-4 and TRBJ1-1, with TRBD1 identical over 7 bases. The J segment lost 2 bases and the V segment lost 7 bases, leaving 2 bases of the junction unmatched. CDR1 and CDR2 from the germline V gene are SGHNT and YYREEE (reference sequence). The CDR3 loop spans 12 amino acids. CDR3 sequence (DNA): TGTGCCAGCGCAGGGGGTAACACTGAAGCTTTCTTT. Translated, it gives CASAGGNTEAFF. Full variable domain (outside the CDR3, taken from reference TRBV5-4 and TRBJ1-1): ETGVTQSPTHLIKTRGQQVTLRCSSQSGHNTVSWYQQALGQGPQFIFQYYREEENGRGNFPPRFSGLQFPNYSSELNVNALELDDSALYLCASAGGNTEAFFGQGTRLTVV.

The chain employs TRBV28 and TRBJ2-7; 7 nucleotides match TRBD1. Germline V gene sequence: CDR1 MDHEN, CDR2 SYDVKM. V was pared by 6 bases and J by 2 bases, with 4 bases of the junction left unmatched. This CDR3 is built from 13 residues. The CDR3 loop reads CASREQGTYEQYF. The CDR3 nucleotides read TGTGCCAGCAGAGAACAGGGGACCTACGAGCAGTACTTC.

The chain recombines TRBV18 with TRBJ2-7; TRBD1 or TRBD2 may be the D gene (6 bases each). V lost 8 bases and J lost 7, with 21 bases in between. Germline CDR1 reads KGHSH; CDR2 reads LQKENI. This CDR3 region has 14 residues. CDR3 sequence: CASMRDIRYGEQYF. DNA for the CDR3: TGTGCCAGCATGCGGGACATACGGTACGGGGAGCAGTACTTC.

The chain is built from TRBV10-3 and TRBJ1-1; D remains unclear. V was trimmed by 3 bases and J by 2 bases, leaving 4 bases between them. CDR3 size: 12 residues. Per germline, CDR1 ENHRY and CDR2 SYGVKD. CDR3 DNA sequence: TGTGCCATCAGTGATATAAACACTGAAGCTTTCTTT. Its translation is CAISDINTEAFF.

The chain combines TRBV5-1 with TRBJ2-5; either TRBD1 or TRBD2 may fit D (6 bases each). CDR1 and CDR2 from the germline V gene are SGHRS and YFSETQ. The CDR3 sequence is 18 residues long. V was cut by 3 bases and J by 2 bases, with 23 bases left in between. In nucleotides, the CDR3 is TGCGCCAGCAGCTCCCTTGCGACTCATACAGGGACTCAAGAGACCCAGTACTTC. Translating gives CASSSLATHTGTQETQYF.

For the CDR3, the DNA is TGCGCCAGCAGCCTCCTAGCGGGGTCCGGGGAGCTGTTTTTT. Translation: CASSLLAGSGELFF. The chain links TRBV5-1 to TRBJ2-2; 9 positions match TRBD2. V lost 4 bases and J lost 6; bases outside the gene matches: 4. Germline lookup yields CDR1 SGHRS and CDR2 YFSETQ. The CDR3 runs 14 residues. The full variable domain, in which reference TRBV5-1 and TRBJ2-2 provide the parts outside the CDR3, is KAGVTQTPRYLIKTRGQQVTLSCSPISGHRSVSWYQQTPGQGLQFLFEYFSETQRNKGNFPGRFSGRQFSNSRSEMNVSTLELGDSALYLCASSLLAGSGELFFGEGSRLTVL.

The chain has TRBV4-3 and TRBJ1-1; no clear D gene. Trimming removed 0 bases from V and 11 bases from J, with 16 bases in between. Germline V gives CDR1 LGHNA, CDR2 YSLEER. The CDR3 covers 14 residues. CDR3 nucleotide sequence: TGCGCCAGCAGCCAAGATAGGAAGGGTATGAGGGCTTTCTTT. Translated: CASSQDRKGMRAFF.

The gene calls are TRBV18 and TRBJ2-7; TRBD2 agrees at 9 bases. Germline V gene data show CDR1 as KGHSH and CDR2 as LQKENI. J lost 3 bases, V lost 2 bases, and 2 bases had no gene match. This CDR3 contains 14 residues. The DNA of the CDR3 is TGTGCCAGCTCACCAGCTAGCGGGATCTACGAGCAGTACTTC. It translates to CASSPASGIYEQYF.

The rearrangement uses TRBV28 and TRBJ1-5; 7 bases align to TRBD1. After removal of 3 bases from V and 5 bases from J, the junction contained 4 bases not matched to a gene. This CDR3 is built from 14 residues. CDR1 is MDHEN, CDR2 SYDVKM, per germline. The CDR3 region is CASSLGQPHQPQHF. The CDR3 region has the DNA TGTGCCAGCAGTTTGGGACAGCCTCATCAGCCCCAGCATTTT.

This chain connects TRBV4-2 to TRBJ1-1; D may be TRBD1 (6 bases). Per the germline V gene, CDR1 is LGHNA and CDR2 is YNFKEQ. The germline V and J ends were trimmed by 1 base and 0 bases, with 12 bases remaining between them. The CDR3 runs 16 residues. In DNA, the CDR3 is TGTGCCAGCAGCCAAGGAATTGGGGGCATGAACACTGAAGCTTTCTTT. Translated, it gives CASSQGIGGMNTEAFF.

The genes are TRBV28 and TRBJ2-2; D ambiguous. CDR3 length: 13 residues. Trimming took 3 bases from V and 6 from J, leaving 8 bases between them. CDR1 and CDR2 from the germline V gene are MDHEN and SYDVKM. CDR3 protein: CASSFQFPGELFF. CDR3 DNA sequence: TGTGCCAGCAGTTTTCAGTTTCCCGGGGAGCTGTTTTTT.

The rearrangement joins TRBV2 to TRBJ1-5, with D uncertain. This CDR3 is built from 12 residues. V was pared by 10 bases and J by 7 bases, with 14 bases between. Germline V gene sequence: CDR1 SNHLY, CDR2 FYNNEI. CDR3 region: CATSLPTQPQHF. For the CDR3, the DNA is TGTGCCACTTCCCTTCCTACCCAGCCCCAGCATTTT.

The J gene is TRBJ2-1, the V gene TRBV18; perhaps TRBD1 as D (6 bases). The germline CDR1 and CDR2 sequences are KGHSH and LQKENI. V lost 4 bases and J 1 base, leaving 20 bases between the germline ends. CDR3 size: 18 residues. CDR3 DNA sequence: TGTGCCAGCTCACTGAGAGGCGCGGACAGCCCTTCCTACAATGAGCAGTTCTTC. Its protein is CASSLRGADSPSYNEQFF.

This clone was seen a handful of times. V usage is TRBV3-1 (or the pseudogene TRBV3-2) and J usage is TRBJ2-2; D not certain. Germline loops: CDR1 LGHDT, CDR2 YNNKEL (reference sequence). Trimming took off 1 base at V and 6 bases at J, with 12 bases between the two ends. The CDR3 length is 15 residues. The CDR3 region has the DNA TGTGCCAGCAGCCAAGGAACATGGATCGCCGGGGAGCTGTTTTTT. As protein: CASSQGTWIAGELFF.

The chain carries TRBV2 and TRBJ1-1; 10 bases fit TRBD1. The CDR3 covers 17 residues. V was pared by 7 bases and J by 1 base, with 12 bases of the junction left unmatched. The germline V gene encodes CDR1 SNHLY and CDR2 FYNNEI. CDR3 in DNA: TGTGCCAGCAAGGTCCGGGACAGGGGACCTCAGAACACTGAAGCTTTCTTT. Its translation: CASKVRDRGPQNTEAFF.

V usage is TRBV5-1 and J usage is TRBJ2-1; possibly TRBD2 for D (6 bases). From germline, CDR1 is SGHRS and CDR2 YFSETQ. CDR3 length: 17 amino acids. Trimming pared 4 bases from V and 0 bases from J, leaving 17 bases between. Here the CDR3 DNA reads TGCGCCAGCAGCCCAGGACGGAGCGGGCCCTCCTACAATGAGCAGTTCTTC. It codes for CASSPGRSGPSYNEQFF.